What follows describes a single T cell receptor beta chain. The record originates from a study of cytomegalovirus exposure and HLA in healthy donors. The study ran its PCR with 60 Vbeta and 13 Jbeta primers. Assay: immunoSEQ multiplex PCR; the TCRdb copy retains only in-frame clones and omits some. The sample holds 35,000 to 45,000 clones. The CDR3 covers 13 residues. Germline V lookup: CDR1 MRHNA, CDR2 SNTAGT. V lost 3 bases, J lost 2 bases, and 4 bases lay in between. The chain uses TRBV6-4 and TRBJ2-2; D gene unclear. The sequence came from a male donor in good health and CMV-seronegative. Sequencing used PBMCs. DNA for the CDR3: TGTGCCAGCAGTGATAAAAACACCGGGGAGCTGTTTTTT. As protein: CASSDKNTGELFF.